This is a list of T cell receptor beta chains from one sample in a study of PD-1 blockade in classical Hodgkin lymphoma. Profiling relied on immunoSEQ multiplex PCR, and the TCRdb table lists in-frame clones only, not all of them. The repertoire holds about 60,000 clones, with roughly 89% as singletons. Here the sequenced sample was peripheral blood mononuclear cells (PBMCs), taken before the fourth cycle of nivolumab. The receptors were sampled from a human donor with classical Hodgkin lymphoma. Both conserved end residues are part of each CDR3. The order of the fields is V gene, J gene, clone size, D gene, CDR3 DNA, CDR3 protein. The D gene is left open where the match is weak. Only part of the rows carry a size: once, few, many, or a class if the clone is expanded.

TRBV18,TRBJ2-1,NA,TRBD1,TGTGCCAGCTCACCGGACAGGGGTGAGCAGTTCTTC,CASSPDRGEQFF
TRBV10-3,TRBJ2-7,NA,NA,TGTGCCATCAGTGAAGGTAGTTTAAGGGTATACGAGCAGTACTTC,CAISEGSLRVYEQYF
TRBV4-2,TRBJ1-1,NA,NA,TGTGCCAGCAGCCACAACTGGGGTGGGGACACTGAAGCTTTCTTT,CASSHNWGGDTEAFF
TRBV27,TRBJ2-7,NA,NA,TGTGCCAGCAGGAGCCAACCCGCGTCCTACGAGCAGTACTTC,CASRSQPASYEQYF
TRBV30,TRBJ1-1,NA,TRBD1,TGTGCCTGGAGGGACAGGGTCCCTGAAGCTTTCTTT,CAWRDRVPEAFF
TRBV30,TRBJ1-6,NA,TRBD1,TGTGCCTGTACGACAGGGGCATCACCCCTCCACTTT,CACTTGASPLHF
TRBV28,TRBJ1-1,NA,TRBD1,TGTGCCAGCAGTTTAGAAGGGACAGGGAAGACTGAAGCTTTCTTT,CASSLEGTGKTEAFF
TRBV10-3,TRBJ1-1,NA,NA,TGTGCCATCAGCCAAGGTGACACTGAAGCTTTCTTT,CAISQGDTEAFF
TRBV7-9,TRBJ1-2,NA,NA,TGTGCCTGGGACGGGGGACCAGCTAACTATGGCTACACCTTC,CAWDGGPANYGYTF
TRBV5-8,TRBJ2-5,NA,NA,TGTGCCAGCCGGCAGGGGAAAGAGACCCAGTACTTC,CASRQGKETQYF
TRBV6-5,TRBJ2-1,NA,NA,TGTGCCAGCAGCCCCCGAGCGGGCTTATACAATGAGCAGTTCTTC,CASSPRAGLYNEQFF
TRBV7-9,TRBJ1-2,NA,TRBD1,TGTGCCAACTATGAACTGGAGAACAGGGGGCGAGGCTACACCTTC,CANYELENRGRGYTF
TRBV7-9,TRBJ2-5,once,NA,TGTGCCAGCACCGCGCTAGGAGACAGGAAACAAGAGACCCAGTACTTC,CASTALGDRKQETQYF
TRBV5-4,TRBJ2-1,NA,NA,TGTGCCAGCAGCTTGGGTCTAGAATACAATGAGCAGTTCTTC,CASSLGLEYNEQFF
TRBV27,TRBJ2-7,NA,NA,TGTGCCAGCAGTTTAGGAGTCCAGGACGAGCAGTACTTC,CASSLGVQDEQYF
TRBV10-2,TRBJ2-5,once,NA,TGCGCCAGCAATTCCTGGGAGACCCAGTACTTC,CASNSWETQYF
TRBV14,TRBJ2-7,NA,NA,TGTGCCAGCAGCCAGATAACTAGCACCTACGAGCAGTACTTC,CASSQITSTYEQYF
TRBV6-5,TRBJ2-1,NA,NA,TGTGCCAGCAGTTATCTCCAGGTTGGGAATGAGCAGTTCTTC,CASSYLQVGNEQFF
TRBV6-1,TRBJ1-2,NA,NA,TGTGCCAGCAGTGATCAGGTTGAGGGGGGTGGCTACACCTTC,CASSDQVEGGGYTF
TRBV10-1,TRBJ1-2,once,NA,TGCGCCAGCAGTGACCCGGGCCAGGGTGGGCTAGGGATATTGAGCTACACCTTC,CASSDPGQGGLGILSYTF
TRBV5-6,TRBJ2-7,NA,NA,TGTGCCAGCAGCTTGATTTCGGGGGGCTACCCCTACGAGCAGTACTTC,CASSLISGGYPYEQYF
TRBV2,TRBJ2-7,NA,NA,TGTGCCAGCCGAGGCTACGAGCAGTACTTC,CASRGYEQYF
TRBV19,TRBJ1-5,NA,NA,TGTGCCAGTACCTACACGGGATATAGCAATCAGCCCCAGCATTTT,CASTYTGYSNQPQHF
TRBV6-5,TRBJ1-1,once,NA,TGTGCCAGCAGCCCTGACAGTTTGCAAGCTTTCTTT,CASSPDSLQAFF
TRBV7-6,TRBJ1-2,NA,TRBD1,TGTGCCAGCAGTCAAGGGGGCGCGGCTGGCTACACCTTC,CASSQGGAAGYTF
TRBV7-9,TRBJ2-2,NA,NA,TGTGCCAGCAGCCCGTCGGTTGGGGCACCCGGGGAGCTGTTTTTT,CASSPSVGAPGELFF
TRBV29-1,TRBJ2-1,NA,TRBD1,TGCAGCGTAGTAAGAGACAGGGGGGTATACAATGAGCAGTTCTTC,CSVVRDRGVYNEQFF
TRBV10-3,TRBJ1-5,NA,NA,TGTGCCATCAGCCTTGAGGCTCAAAATCAGCCCCAGCATTTT,CAISLEAQNQPQHF
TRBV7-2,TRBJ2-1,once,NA,TGTGCCAGCAGCTACGGGCCTACTAGAGCCTACAATGAGCAGTTCTTC,CASSYGPTRAYNEQFF
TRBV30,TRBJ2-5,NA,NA,TGTGCCTGGAGTGAAATTCTCCAAGAGACCCAGTACTTC,CAWSEILQETQYF
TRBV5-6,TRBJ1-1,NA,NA,TGTGCCAGCAGCAAACTATCTACTGGCACTGAAGCTTTCTTT,CASSKLSTGTEAFF
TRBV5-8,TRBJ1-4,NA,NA,TGTGCCAGCAGCCCCGCCGAGGACTGGGCGAAACTGTTTTTT,CASSPAEDWAKLFF
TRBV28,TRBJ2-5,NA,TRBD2,TGTGCCAGCAGCCCCCCTAGCGGGGTCCCCCAAGAGACCCAGTACTTC,CASSPPSGVPQETQYF
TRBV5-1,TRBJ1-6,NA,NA,TGCGCCAGCAGCAACGCTGGGTACGACTCACCCCTCCACTTT,CASSNAGYDSPLHF
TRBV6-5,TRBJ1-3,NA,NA,TGTGCCAGCAGTTACTCGTGGATGAGCTCTGGAAACACCATATATTTT,CASSYSWMSSGNTIYF
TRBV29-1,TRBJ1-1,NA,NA,TGCAGCGTCCCTGGGGGGAACACTGAAGCTTTCTTT,CSVPGGNTEAFF
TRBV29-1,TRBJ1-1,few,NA,TGCAGCGCTAGAACAGAGAACACTGAAGCTTTCTTT,CSARTENTEAFF
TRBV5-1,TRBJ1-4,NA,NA,TGCGCCAGCAGCTTGGTATCGGCGGCGGCAACTAATGAAAAACTGTTTTTT,CASSLVSAAATNEKLFF
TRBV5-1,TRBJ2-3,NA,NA,TGCGCCAGCAGTTGGGGACCCGGCCGCAACACAGATACGCAGTATTTT,CASSWGPGRNTDTQYF
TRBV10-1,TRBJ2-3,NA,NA,TGCGCCAGCAGCAGGGAGACAGTCACAGATACGCAGTATTTT,CASSRETVTDTQYF
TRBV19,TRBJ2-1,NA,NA,TGTGCCAGTAGTAGCCGGAGCAATGAGCAGTTCTTC,CASSSRSNEQFF
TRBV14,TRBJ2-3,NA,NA,TGTGCCAGCCAACTGGCCTTAGGAGATACGCAGTATTTT,CASQLALGDTQYF
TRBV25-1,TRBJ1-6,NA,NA,TGTGCCAGCAGTGAATCGGACAGTCCTAATTCACCCCTCCACTTT,CASSESDSPNSPLHF
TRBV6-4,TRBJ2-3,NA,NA,TGTGCCAGCAGCGGGGGTACGCAGTATTTT,CASSGGTQYF
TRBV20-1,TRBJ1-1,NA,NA,TGCAGTGCTAGCCCCCTCACTGAAGCTTTCTTT,CSASPLTEAFF
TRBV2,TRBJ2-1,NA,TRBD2,TGTGCCAGCGGACTGATCGGGGGGGCGATTGAGCAGTTCTTC,CASGLIGGAIEQFF
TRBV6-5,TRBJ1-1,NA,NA,TGTGCCAGCAGCAGGACGTTGCTGAACACTGAAGCTTTCTTT,CASSRTLLNTEAFF
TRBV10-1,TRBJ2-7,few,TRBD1,TGCGCCAGCAGCAATCTATACCCCGGGACAGGGGGATACGAGCAGTACTTC,CASSNLYPGTGGYEQYF
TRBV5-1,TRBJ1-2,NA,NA,TGCGCCAGCAGCTTGGCAGAGGGTTATGGCTACACCTTC,CASSLAEGYGYTF
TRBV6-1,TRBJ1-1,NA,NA,TGTGCCAGCAGTGAACTCGGCCATCGGAGAGCTTTCTTT,CASSELGHRRAFF
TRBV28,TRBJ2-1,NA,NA,TGTGCCAGCAGTTTAGAGGGGCATATTGAGCAGTTCTTC,CASSLEGHIEQFF
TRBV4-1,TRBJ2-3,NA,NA,TGCGCCAGCAGCCTCGGGGGATCTAGCACAGATACGCAGTATTTT,CASSLGGSSTDTQYF
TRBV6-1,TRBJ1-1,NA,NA,TGTGCCAGCAGTGAAGCCGGCGGGGGAGCTGAAGCTTTCTTT,CASSEAGGGAEAFF